This TCR beta chain came from a study of blood T cell repertoires in COVID-19. This clone was seen a handful of times. Recruitment covered roughly 22 US areas and drew participants whose ages spanned roughly 18 to 90 years. Per the original data handling: It was from reference gene primer amplification that nucleated cell counts were estimated. Profiling relied on immunoSEQ multiplex PCR, and the TCRdb table lists in-frame clones only, not all of them. The V and J calls and clone size were taken over from that table, and D and trimming were inferred from the DNA. This table has 150,000 to 200,000 clones, 80% to 90% appearing once. J gave up 6 bases and V 3 bases, and 10 bases lay outside the gene matches. The CDR3 sequence is 15 residues long. Germline V CDR1 and CDR2: SGHNT, YYREEE (reference sequence).

Sequencing was carried out using PBMCs or T cells enriched from blood (not recorded which). The chain employs TRBV5-4 and TRBJ2-3; 7 nucleotides line up with TRBD2. The TCR was taken from a man aged 50 to 59 who had recovered from COVID-19. The CDR3 sequence: CASSSTGAGVDTQYF. CDR3 nucleotide sequence: TGTGCCAGCAGCTCAACCGGGGCGGGGGTGGATACGCAGTATTTT.